This record looks at one T cell receptor (beta chain) sequence and its context. Generated by immunoSEQ multiplex PCR, the TCRdb table keeps only in-frame clones and is missing some. This sample contains approximately 190,000 clones. The data were taken from a study of control samples from healthy donors and cancer patients. This CDR3 contains 16 residues. The clonotype comes from a woman aged 25 to 39 in good health. This chain links TRBV21-1 with TRBJ1-1. TRBV21-1 is a pseudogene. Specimen: blood. The CDR3 region has the DNA TGTGCCAGCAGCAAAGAGGGCTCCGACATGAACACTGAAGCTTTCTTT. Translated, it gives CASSKEGSDMNTEAFF.